These 21 T cell receptor beta chains came from one sample sequenced in a study of blood T cells in healthy people across ages. It was with a sample-barcoded 5' primer and a J-beta primer mix that a second PCR of about 6 to 11 cycles was run. Using its own MiXCR run on the 5' RACE reads, TCRdb lists one record per CDR3 protein. In the table there are hundreds of thousands of distinct CDR3 sequences, 29% of which are singletons. The sample comprised blood. The receptors originated from a woman of 80 years or more in good health.

This clonotype was counted at least ten times. This sequence joins TRBV29-1 and TRBJ2-3, with 9 positions matching TRBD2. Germline V lookup: CDR1 SQVTM, CDR2 ANQGSEA. Germline trimming cut 4 bases from V and 2 bases from J; bases unmatched to any gene: 7. The CDR3 covers 15 residues. The DNA of the CDR3 is TGCAGCGTTGTTCCTAGCGGGGTCCCCACAGATACGCAGTATTTT. Encoded protein: CSVVPSGVPTDTQYF.

The chain couples TRBV14 to TRBJ2-7; D gene unclear. The CDR3 runs to 16 residues. V lost 0 bases and J lost 0, with 12 bases in between. Germline loops: CDR1 SGHDN, CDR2 FVKESK. CDR3 nucleotide sequence: TGTGCCAGCAGCCAAGACACGGCCTGGAGCTCCTACGAGCAGTACTTC. Protein product: CASSQDTAWSSYEQYF.

V gene TRBV9 combines with J gene TRBJ1-4, with 8 bases fitting TRBD1. Germline values: CDR1 SGDLS, CDR2 YYNGEE. V gave up 4 bases and J gave up 7 bases; unmatched junction bases: 6. CDR3 length: 14 amino acids. Here the CDR3 reads CASSLRDRSEKLFF. CDR3 nucleotide sequence: TGTGCCAGCAGCCTCCGGGACAGGAGTGAAAAACTGTTTTTT. Full variable domain (rest looked up from reference TRBV9 and TRBJ1-4): DSGVTQTPKHLITATGQRVTLRCSPRSGDLSVYWYQQSLDQGLQFLIQYYNGEERAKGNILERFSAQQFPDLHSELNLSSLELGDSALYFCASSLRDRSEKLFFGSGTQLSVL.

This clonotype has just a few counts. Relative to the germline gene, one junction end is altered; a read error may explain this. The chain employs TRBV25-1 and TRBJ2-7; TRBD1 agrees at 9 bases. CDR3 length equals 16 residues. Germline lookup yields CDR1 MGHDK and CDR2 SYGVNS. CDR3 in amino acids: CAGRETTGGTSYEQYF. CDR3 coding DNA: TGTGCCGGCAGGGAAACAACAGGGGGCACTTCCTACGAGCAGTACTTC.

This clonotype was observed a few times. The genes are TRBV28 and TRBJ2-7, with TRBD1 matching 9 bases. Germline lookup yields CDR1 MDHEN and CDR2 SYDVKM. There are 13 residues in the CDR3. The CDR3 sequence: CASWDRATYEQYF. CDR3 DNA: TGTGCTAGCTGGGACAGGGCAACCTACGAGCAGTACTTC.

This clonotype was found many times. The chain links TRBV5-1 to TRBJ2-5; D uncertain. Germline CDR1 and CDR2: SGHRS and YFSETQ. This CDR3 has 14 amino acids. The V end lost 3 bases, the J end lost 4 bases, and 13 bases lay between the germline ends. The DNA for the CDR3 is TGCGCCAGCAGCTCCGAAAGTACCTCAGAGACCCAGTACTTC. This codes for CASSSESTSETQYF.

This clonotype appeared a few times. A much larger clone lies a single base off, so this may be a read error. The rearrangement uses TRBV4-3 and TRBJ2-4, with a tentative D call TRBD1 (5 bases). Germline values: CDR1 LGHNA, CDR2 YSLEER. The CDR3 runs 17 residues. CDR3 protein: CASSQAQGATSKNTQYF. The CDR3 coding sequence is TGCGCCAGCAGCCAAGCGCAGGGTGCGACGTCCAAAAACACTCAGTACTTC.

In its sample, this clonotype was seen many times. V and J are TRBV10-3 and TRBJ2-1; D unresolved. CDR3 length: 13 amino acids. The V and J ends lost 10 bases and 4 bases respectively, with 14 bases between them. Germline assignment: CDR1 ENHRY and CDR2 SYGVKD. The CDR3 region has the DNA TGTGCCACCCACAGCGACTCTTACAATGAGCAGTTCTTC. It translates to CATHSDSYNEQFF.

This clonotype has ten or more counts. This chain links TRBV6-1 with TRBJ2-3; TRBD1 is a possible D gene (6 bases). CDR3 length equals 15 residues. V dropped 2 bases and J dropped 0 bases, with 9 bases sitting between them. Germline loops: CDR1 MNHNS, CDR2 SASEGT. The CDR3 is CASSEQQGSTDTQYF. As DNA, the CDR3 is TGTGCCAGCAGTGAACAACAGGGAAGCACAGATACGCAGTATTTT.

This clonotype was detected only a few times. The genes are TRBV20-1 and TRBJ1-1, with TRBD1 as a possible D gene (6 bases). Deletions cut 0 bases from V and 0 bases from J, with 14 bases between. The CDR3 runs to 16 residues. Germline lookup yields CDR1 DFQATT and CDR2 SNEGSKA (reference sequence). In nucleotides, the CDR3 is TGCAGTGCTAGAGATCAATGGACAGCTATGAACACTGAAGCTTTCTTT. Its translation is CSARDQWTAMNTEAFF.

The table lists this clonotype with many counts. This sequence joins TRBV12-3 or TRBV12-4 and TRBJ2-3, with 15 bases identical to TRBD2. This CDR3 spans 20 amino acids. Unmatched junction bases numbered 11, after V lost 3 bases and J lost 1 base. In DNA form, the CDR3 reads TGTGCCAGCAGTTTCTGGGGACTAGCGGGGGGCCGTACCCGCACAGATACGCAGTATTTT. It yields the protein CASSFWGLAGGRTRTDTQYF.

A word on this clonotype: At one end, the junction sequence differs from germline, possibly due to a read error. The CDR3 here is CAGSEVGGRDGYTF. CDR3 sequence (DNA): TGTGCCGGCAGTGAAGTCGGGGGGCGAGACGGCTACACCTTC. The rearrangement uses TRBV6-1 and TRBJ1-2; perhaps TRBD1 as D (6 bases). The CDR3 consists of 14 residues. CDR1 and CDR2 (germline): MNHNS, SASEGT.

At least ten counts were recorded for this clonotype. The chain has TRBV20-1 and TRBJ2-7; 12 bases line up with TRBD1. The CDR3 consists of 14 residues. The J segment lost 4 bases and the V segment lost 4 bases, leaving 5 bases of the junction unmatched. CDR1 is DFQATT, CDR2 SNEGSKA, per germline (reference sequence). CDR3 DNA sequence: TGCAGTGCTAACGGGGACAGGGGGCAATACGAGCAGTACTTC. Its translation: CSANGDRGQYEQYF.

This CDR3 reads CASSLGGREDTQYF. The CDR3 DNA reads TGTGCCAGCAGTTTAGGAGGGAGAGAAGATACGCAGTATTTT. V gene TRBV12-3 or TRBV12-4 combines with J gene TRBJ2-3; D may be TRBD2 (5 bases). Deletions cut 1 base from V and 5 bases from J, with 10 bases between. The CDR3 contains 14 residues.

This clonotype was detected ten times or more. CDR3 amino acids: CASSEEKQGFYGYTF. CDR3 nucleotide sequence: TGTGCCAGCAGTGAGGAAAAACAGGGGTTCTATGGCTACACCTTC. The rearrangement joins TRBV2 to TRBJ1-2; TRBD1 matches at 7 bases. CDR1 is SNHLY and CDR2 is FYNNEI in the germline V gene. Germline trimming cut 3 bases from V and 4 bases from J; bases unmatched to any gene: 8. The CDR3 consists of 15 residues.

This clonotype was counted at least ten times. This chain joins TRBV20-1 and TRBJ1-6; D uncertain. Trimming left V 0 bases short and J 0 bases short, with 12 bases between. Germline loops: CDR1 DFQATT, CDR2 SNEGSKA (reference sequence). This CDR3 has 17 amino acids. This CDR3 is CSARDRYLSSYNSPLHF. CDR3 in DNA: TGCAGTGCTAGAGATAGATACTTGAGCTCCTATAATTCACCCCTCCACTTT.

The genes are TRBV7-2 and TRBJ2-7, with 11 bases that match TRBD2. This CDR3 is 18 amino acids long. Germline lookup yields CDR1 SGHTA and CDR2 FQGNSA. After removal of 2 bases from V and 0 bases from J, the junction contained 9 bases not matched to a gene. The CDR3 sequence is CASSLYSPLAGGSYEQYF. The CDR3 DNA sequence: TGTGCCAGCAGCTTATATTCCCCCCTAGCGGGAGGCTCCTACGAGCAGTACTTC.

This clonotype was seen many times. The chain couples TRBV4-3 to TRBJ2-1; a possible D gene is TRBD2 (6 bases). Germline V lookup: CDR1 LGHNA, CDR2 YSLEER. This CDR3 is 15 amino acids long. Trimming removed 1 base from V and 0 bases from J, with 7 bases in between. Here the CDR3 DNA reads TGCGCCAGCAGCCAAGCGGGGGACTCCTACAATGAGCAGTTCTTC. Amino acids: CASSQAGDSYNEQFF.

In its sample, this clonotype was seen a few times. V and J are TRBV9 and TRBJ2-5; 10 bases are a match to TRBD2. This CDR3 contains 19 residues. CDR1 is SGDLS and CDR2 is YYNGEE in the germline V gene. With V trimmed by 4 bases and J by 5 bases, 20 bases remained unmatched. The CDR3 DNA is TGTGCCAGCAGCCTTCCGTTGGGGGAGGCTAGCGGGGGTCGGGAGACCCAGTACTTC. Its protein is CASSLPLGEASGGRETQYF.

This clonotype came up many times. This sequence joins TRBV7-2 and TRBJ2-1, with TRBD1 matching over 7 bases. The trim removed 5 bases at V and 9 bases at J, leaving 10 bases unmatched. Germline V gives CDR1 SGHTA, CDR2 FQGNSA. There are 14 residues in the CDR3. The CDR3 reads CASSPRQGRIEQFF. CDR3 nucleotides: TGTGCCAGCAGCCCGCGACAGGGTAGAATTGAGCAGTTCTTC.

This clonotype was recorded many times. The chain links TRBV7-2 to TRBJ2-1; a weak D match, TRBD1 (6 bases). With 5 bases removed from V and 10 bases from J, the gap between germline ends came to 15 bases. The CDR3 length is 13 residues. Germline values: CDR1 SGHTA, CDR2 FQGNSA. The CDR3 region has the DNA TGTGCCAGCAGCCCCCAAGGGGGTGGCGAGCAGTTCTTC. Its translation: CASSPQGGGEQFF.